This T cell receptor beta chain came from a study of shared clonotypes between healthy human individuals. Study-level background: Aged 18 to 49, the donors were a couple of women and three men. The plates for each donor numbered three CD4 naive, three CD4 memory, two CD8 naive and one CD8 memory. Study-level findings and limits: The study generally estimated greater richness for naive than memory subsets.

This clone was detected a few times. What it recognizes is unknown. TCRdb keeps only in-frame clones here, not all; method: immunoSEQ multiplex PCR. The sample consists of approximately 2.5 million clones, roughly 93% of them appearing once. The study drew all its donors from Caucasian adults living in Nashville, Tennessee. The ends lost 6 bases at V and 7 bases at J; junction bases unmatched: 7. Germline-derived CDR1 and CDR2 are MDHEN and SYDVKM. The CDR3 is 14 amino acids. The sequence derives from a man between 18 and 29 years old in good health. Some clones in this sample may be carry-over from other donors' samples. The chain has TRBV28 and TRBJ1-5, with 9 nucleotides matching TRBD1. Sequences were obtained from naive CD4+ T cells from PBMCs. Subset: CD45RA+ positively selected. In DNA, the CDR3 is TGTGCCAGCAGACCCACAGGGGGCCGGCAGCCCCAGCATTTT. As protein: CASRPTGGRQPQHF. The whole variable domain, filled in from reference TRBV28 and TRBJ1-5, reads DVKVTQSSRYLVKRTGEKVFLECVQDMDHENMFWYRQDPGLGLRLIYFSYDVKMKEKGDIPEGYSVSREKKERFSLILESASTNQTSMYLCASRPTGGRQPQHFGDGTRLSIL.